This record concerns one T cell receptor beta chain sequence. Its antigen is still unknown. The primer mix had 60 Vbeta and 13 Jbeta primers. Clones were sequenced by immunoSEQ multiplex PCR, and TCRdb holds only the in-frame ones, with some missing. Altogether 150,000 to 200,000 clones are present, about four fifths being singletons, with the ten largest covering around 4.8%. The record originates from a study of cytomegalovirus exposure and HLA in healthy donors. General observations from the study: Later analysis suggested links between common viral pathogens and several top significant clusters. One cluster of highly shared sequence variants probably arose as a sequencing artifact.

This CDR3 is built from 11 residues. V dropped 8 bases and J dropped 4 bases, with 8 bases sitting between them. Germline assignment: CDR1 WSHSY and CDR2 SAAADI. Input material: PBMCs. The genes are TRBV10-2 and TRBJ2-5; D possibly corresponds to TRBD1 (5 bases). The receptor was isolated from a girl under 18 in good health and CMV-seropositive. The CDR3 DNA sequence: TGCGCCAGCCTAGGGGTAGAGACCCAGTACTTC. Amino acids: CASLGVETQYF.